The present entry profiles one TCR beta chain with its context. The data are from a study of T cell responses to AZD1222 COVID-19 vaccine. Libraries were prepared by immunoSEQ multiplex PCR; TCRdb keeps only in-frame clonotypes and omits some of them. The sample includes around 87,000 clones, approximately 90% of them seen just once. The TCR was taken from an adult in good health. Sequencing used peripheral blood, obtained on day 0 of AZD1222 vaccination.

CDR3 protein: CASSEYGGETQYF. CDR3 coding DNA: TGTGCCAGCAGTGAATACGGAGGGGAGACCCAGTACTTC. V is TRBV25-1 and J is TRBJ2-5; possible D gene TRBD2, 6 bases. Germline V lookup: CDR1 MGHDK, CDR2 SYGVNS. The CDR3 has 13 residues. Trimming removed 0 bases at V and 5 bases at J, with 7 bases between.